The next 19 T cell receptor beta chains were all read from a single sample in a study of blood T cell repertoires in COVID-19. The assay was immunoSEQ multiplex PCR, and TCRdb's table has in-frame clones only and misses some. The table has 85,000 to 100,000 clones, around three quarters seen once. The specimen sequenced was peripheral blood. The receptors here all came from a woman aged 60-70 years in a cohort sampled during active or convalescent COVID-19.

V gene TRBV3-1 (or the pseudogene TRBV3-2) combines with J gene TRBJ2-1, with 9 positions matching TRBD2. The CDR3 consists of 16 residues. Trimming cost V 2 bases and J 0 bases; bases outside gene matches: 2. The germline gives CDR1 LGHDT, CDR2 YNNKEL (reference sequence). CDR3 in DNA: TGTGCCAGCAGCCAATATAGCGGGGGCTCCTACAATGAGCAGTTCTTC. It translates to CASSQYSGGSYNEQFF.

The V gene is TRBV5-4, the J gene TRBJ2-2; 11 nucleotides agree with TRBD1. The germline V gene has CDR1 SGHNT and CDR2 YYREEE (reference sequence). V was clipped by 0 bases and J by 5 bases; unmatched bases: 6. CDR3 length: 17 amino acids. CDR3 region: CASSLDPRDRGTGELFF. The CDR3 DNA sequence: TGTGCCAGCAGCTTGGATCCCCGGGACAGGGGGACCGGGGAGCTGTTTTTT.

This clone was detected only a few times. This rearrangement joins TRBV7-9 to TRBJ1-3; D unresolved. V was pared by 3 bases and J by 1 base, with 7 bases between. CDR1 and CDR2 from the germline V gene are SEHNR and FQNEAQ (reference sequence). The CDR3 consists of 14 residues. In nucleotides, the CDR3 is TGTGCCAGCAGCTTGGCAACGTCTGGAAACACCATATATTTT. It codes for CASSLATSGNTIYF.

The chain uses TRBV5-6 and TRBJ2-2; no clear D. This CDR3 spans 12 amino acids. In germline, CDR1 is SGHDT, CDR2 YYEEEE. V dropped 0 bases and J dropped 7 bases, with 4 bases sitting between them. The CDR3 reads CASSLAVGELFF. CDR3 bases: TGTGCCAGCAGCTTGGCGGTCGGGGAGCTGTTTTTT.

The table lists this clone with a few counts. J is TRBJ1-1 and V is TRBV15; TRBD1 aligns across 11 bases. The CDR3 contains 15 residues. V shed 1 base, J shed 4 bases, and the junction held 2 bases outside the gene matches. The germline CDR1 and CDR2 sequences are LNHNV and YYDKDF (reference sequence). The CDR3 loop is CATSRVGTGGTEAFF. Written as DNA, the CDR3 is TGTGCCACCAGCAGAGTGGGGACAGGGGGCACTGAAGCTTTCTTT.

The chain is built from TRBV30 and TRBJ1-1, with D tentatively TRBD1 (5 bases). Trimming pared 0 bases from V and 5 bases from J, leaving 10 bases between. Germline CDR1 GTSNPN, CDR2 SVGIG (reference sequence). The CDR3 runs to 13 residues. The CDR3 sequence: CAWSVVGGTEAFF. The CDR3 DNA follows: TGTGCCTGGAGTGTAGTCGGGGGGACTGAAGCTTTCTTT.

J is TRBJ1-6 and V is TRBV3-1 (or the pseudogene TRBV3-2), with a tentative D call TRBD1 (6 bases). The CDR3 is made up of 20 amino acids. Trimming took off 2 bases at V and 4 bases at J, with 24 bases between the two ends. Germline V lookup: CDR1 LGHDT, CDR2 YNNKEL (reference sequence). The CDR3 here is CASSQHTLGAGAAYNSPLHF. CDR3 coding DNA: TGTGCCAGCAGCCAACACACCCTAGGGGCGGGGGCAGCGTATAATTCACCCCTCCACTTT.

This chain connects TRBV29-1 to TRBJ1-1, with D possibly matching TRBD1 (6 bases). The germline gives CDR1 SQVTM, CDR2 ANQGSEA. The CDR3 totals 15 residues. The V and J ends lost 6 bases and 0 bases respectively, with 17 bases between them. The CDR3 region is CSVAASGVVNTEAFF. The CDR3 DNA follows: TGCAGCGTCGCCGCTTCAGGGGTCGTGAACACTGAAGCTTTCTTT.

CDR3 DNA: TGTGCCAGCAGCTCAGTCCCACAAGAGACCCAGTACTTC. This gives the protein CASSSVPQETQYF. The rearrangement links TRBV14 to TRBJ2-5; D unclear. V lost 5 bases to trimming and J lost 2 bases, with 9 bases between them. The CDR3 contains 13 residues. Germline assignment: CDR1 SGHDN and CDR2 FVKESK. Full variable domain (rest looked up from reference TRBV14 and TRBJ2-5): EAGVTQFPSHSVIEKGQTVTLRCDPISGHDNLYWYRRVMGKEIKFLLHFVKESKQDESGMPNNRFLAERTGGTYSTLKVQPAELEDSGVYFCASSSVPQETQYFGPGTRLLVL.

V usage is TRBV2 and J usage is TRBJ1-6, with 7 positions matching TRBD1. The J segment lost 4 bases and the V segment lost 6 bases, leaving 6 bases of the junction unmatched. This CDR3 contains 15 residues. Germline-derived CDR1 and CDR2 are SNHLY and FYNNEI. Here the CDR3 reads CASSVQGTYNSPLHF. The CDR3 region has the DNA TGTGCCAGCAGCGTACAGGGGACATATAATTCACCCCTCCACTTT.

The chain carries TRBV3-1 (or the pseudogene TRBV3-2) and TRBJ1-5, with D possibly matching TRBD1 (6 bases). CDR1 is LGHDT, CDR2 YNNKEL, per germline (reference sequence). V was trimmed by 4 bases and J by 1 base, leaving 11 bases between them. The CDR3 spans 15 residues. CDR3 nucleotides: TGTGCCAGCAGCCTGGCAGGGACAAGCAATCAGCCCCAGCATTTT. Amino acid sequence: CASSLAGTSNQPQHF.

V usage is TRBV4-2 and J usage is TRBJ2-5; 11 positions match TRBD2. Germline V CDR1 and CDR2: LGHNA, YNFKEQ. After removal of 0 bases from V and 4 bases from J, the junction contained 7 bases not matched to a gene. The CDR3 runs to 17 residues. CDR3 amino acids: CASSQDLVAGGRETQYF. CDR3 nucleotide sequence: TGTGCCAGCAGCCAAGATTTGGTAGCGGGGGGGAGAGAGACCCAGTACTTC.

The rearrangement uses TRBV29-1 and TRBJ2-3; 7 bases map to TRBD1. The V gene end was trimmed by 6 bases and the J gene end by 0 bases; junction bases not matched to a gene: 15. Germline CDR1 SQVTM, CDR2 ANQGSEA. The CDR3 loop spans 17 amino acids. The DNA of the CDR3 is TGCAGCGTCAGAAGTAGGGACAGCCCGATCAGCACAGATACGCAGTATTTT. Its protein is CSVRSRDSPISTDTQYF.

The chain recombines TRBV30 with TRBJ2-7; perhaps TRBD1 as D (5 bases). This CDR3 is 14 amino acids long. Germline V gene sequence: CDR1 GTSNPN, CDR2 SVGIG (reference sequence). The CDR3, as DNA: TGTGCGCTCGACAGTTCCGTCCTTGGCTACGAGCAGTACTTC. Translated, it gives CALDSSVLGYEQYF.

A few counts support this clone. V is TRBV10-3 and J is TRBJ1-1; D gene ambiguous. The germline V gene encodes CDR1 ENHRY and CDR2 SYGVKD. Trimming left V 0 bases short and J 5 bases short, with 13 bases between. The CDR3 is 15 amino acids. The chain's CDR3 is CAISESGAAKTEAFF. For the CDR3, the DNA is TGTGCCATCAGTGAGTCGGGAGCAGCCAAAACTGAAGCTTTCTTT.

This rearrangement joins TRBV5-6 to TRBJ1-2; possible D gene TRBD1, 5 bases. The CDR3 runs 15 residues. V was clipped by 2 bases and J by 4 bases, with 15 bases between them. Per the germline V gene, CDR1 is SGHDT and CDR2 is YYEEEE. The CDR3 coding sequence is TGTGCCAGCAGCTTAGATCCAGGGAGGGGCTATGGCTACACCTTC. This codes for CASSLDPGRGYGYTF.

The chain is built from TRBV15 and TRBJ2-7; TRBD2 matches 7 bases. From germline, CDR1 is LNHNV and CDR2 YYDKDF (reference sequence). This CDR3 has 14 residues. J was trimmed by 3 bases and V by 5 bases; bases with no gene match: 7. CDR3 in amino acids: CATSPGGDVYEQYF. In DNA, the CDR3 is TGTGCCACCAGCCCGGGGGGAGATGTCTACGAGCAGTACTTC.

A few counts support this clone. The J gene is TRBJ1-6, the V gene TRBV19; 7 bases map to TRBD1. The junction had 13 bases not matched to a gene; V was cut back by 4 bases and J by 13 bases. The CDR3 has 15 residues. Per germline, CDR1 LNHDA and CDR2 SQIVND (reference sequence). The CDR3 DNA is TGTGCCAGTAGTACGAGGGGGACAGAATCCCTGCCCCTCCACTTT. Translating it yields CASSTRGTESLPLHF.

J is TRBJ2-5 and V is TRBV5-1; no definite D call. There are 12 residues in the CDR3. Germline CDR1 SGHRS, CDR2 YFSETQ. Trimming cost V 4 bases and J 6 bases, with 10 bases left between them. CDR3 loop: CASSQTEKTQYF. For the CDR3, the DNA is TGCGCCAGCAGCCAAACAGAGAAGACCCAGTACTTC.